The T cell receptor (beta chain) under discussion was sequenced for a study of blood T cells in healthy people across ages. Germline assignment: CDR1 LNHNV and CDR2 YYDKDF (reference sequence). Trimming stripped 4 bases from V and 4 bases from J, with 13 bases between. This CDR3 contains 14 residues. Per sample, at least 6 micrograms of total RNA were extracted. Primers used in a second PCR of roughly 7 to 11 cycles were a sample-barcoded 5' primer and a J-beta primer mix. One entry per CDR3 protein, called by TCRdb with MiXCR from the 5' RACE reads. The sample comprises 540,000 or so distinct CDR3 sequences, approximately 25% of which are singletons, and about 18% rests with the top ten.

The V and J genes are TRBV15 and TRBJ2-5; TRBD2 is a possible D gene (5 bases). The source is a woman in her 70s in good health. Sequences were obtained from blood. The CDR3 DNA is TGTGCCACCAGCATAGGACTGGTCCGAGAGACCCAGTACTTC. It codes for CATSIGLVRETQYF.